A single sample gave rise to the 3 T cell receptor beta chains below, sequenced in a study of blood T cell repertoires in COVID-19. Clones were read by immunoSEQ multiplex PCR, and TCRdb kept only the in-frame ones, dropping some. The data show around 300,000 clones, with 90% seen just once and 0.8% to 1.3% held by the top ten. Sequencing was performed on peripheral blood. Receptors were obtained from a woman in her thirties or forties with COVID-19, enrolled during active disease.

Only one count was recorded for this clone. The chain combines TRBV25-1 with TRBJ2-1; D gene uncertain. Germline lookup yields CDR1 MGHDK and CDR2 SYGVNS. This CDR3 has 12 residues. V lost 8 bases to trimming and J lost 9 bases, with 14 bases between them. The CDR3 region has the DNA TGTGCCAGCCTTGCTGGTAGTGCTGAGCAGTTCTTC. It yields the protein CASLAGSAEQFF.

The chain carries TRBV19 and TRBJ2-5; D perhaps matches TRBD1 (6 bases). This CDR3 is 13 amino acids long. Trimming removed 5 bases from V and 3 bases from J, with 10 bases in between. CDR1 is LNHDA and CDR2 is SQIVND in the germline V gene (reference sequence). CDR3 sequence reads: CASSWDKKETQYF. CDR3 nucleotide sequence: TGTGCCAGTAGTTGGGACAAAAAAGAGACCCAGTACTTC. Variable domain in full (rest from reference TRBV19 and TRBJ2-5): DGGITQSPKYLFRKEGQNVTLSCEQNLNHDAMYWYRQDPGQGLRLIYYSQIVNDFQKGDIAEGYSVSREKKESFPLTVTSAQKNPTAFYLCASSWDKKETQYFGPGTRLLVL.

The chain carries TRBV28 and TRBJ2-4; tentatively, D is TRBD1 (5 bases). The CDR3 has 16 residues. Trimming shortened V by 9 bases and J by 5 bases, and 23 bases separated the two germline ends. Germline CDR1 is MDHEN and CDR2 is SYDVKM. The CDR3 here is CASARGFRSDENIQYF. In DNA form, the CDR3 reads TGTGCCAGTGCTAGGGGTTTTCGGAGTGACGAAAACATTCAGTACTTC.